This T cell receptor beta chain was profiled in a study of chemoradiotherapy in HPV16-positive cancers. Study findings and constraints: Functional assays defining HPV-specific T cells used only a couple of HPV16-positive patients. Better recurrence-free survival went with HPV-responsive T-cell expansion in HPV16-positive patients. Candidate HPV-specific clones and E7-related TCR motifs grew in tumor during treatment.

Only in-frame clones appear in the TCRdb table, and some are missing; sequencing was by immunoSEQ multiplex PCR. The data show some 14,000 clones, roughly 80% seen once. Repertoires were sampled repeatedly during chemoradiotherapy. Details on this clone: Its antigen is undetermined.

Trimming removed 4 bases at V and 10 bases at J, with 15 bases between. The CDR3 sequence is 13 residues long. CDR1 is SGHNT and CDR2 is YYREEE in the germline V gene (reference sequence). This specimen was acquired from a patient who underwent chemoradiotherapy. The J gene is TRBJ2-1, the V gene TRBV5-4; D remains unclear. The TCR originated in a human donor with HPV-associated anogenital cancer. The CDR3 sequence is CASSPGPVGEQFF. CDR3 nucleotides: TGTGCCAGCAGCCCTGGGCCCGTGGGGGAGCAGTTCTTC.